Below, 6 T cell receptor beta chains from the same sample are listed, as sequenced in a study of T cell changes during pregnancy in multiple sclerosis. Here immunoSEQ multiplex PCR was the method, and the copy in TCRdb shows in-frame clones only, minus some. The sample has 50,000 to 60,000 clones, about 88% seen once. The sequences come from CD4+ T cells from peripheral blood mononuclear cells, collected in the third trimester of pregnancy. The receptor source for this set is a female donor with multiple sclerosis, enrolled in a pregnancy study.

The rearrangement links TRBV6-5 to TRBJ2-3; 7 bases agree with TRBD1. The CDR3 runs 14 residues. CDR1 and CDR2 (germline): MNHEY, SVGAGI. The V and J ends lost 5 bases and 3 bases, in that order; junction bases with no gene match: 5. CDR3 sequence reads: CASSPGTDTDTQYF. The CDR3, as DNA: TGTGCCAGCAGTCCCGGGACAGATACAGATACGCAGTATTTT.

This clone was detected a few times. The rearrangement joins TRBV19 to TRBJ1-1; no clear D. Per the germline V gene, CDR1 is LNHDA and CDR2 is SQIVND (reference sequence). This CDR3 spans 14 amino acids. The V end was cut by 5 bases, the J end by 2 bases, with 12 bases between. The CDR3 nucleotides read TGTGCCAGTAGTTACAGTGGTATAAACACTGAAGCTTTCTTT. Translated: CASSYSGINTEAFF.

The rearrangement uses TRBV6-5 and TRBJ1-2; D may be TRBD1 (5 bases). Germline loops: CDR1 MNHEY, CDR2 SVGAGI. The CDR3 length is 15 residues. Trimming pared 0 bases from V and 5 bases from J, leaving 13 bases between. CDR3 in amino acids: CASSYSGGTAYGYTF. CDR3 nucleotide sequence: TGTGCCAGCAGTTACTCGGGGGGAACAGCTTATGGCTACACCTTC.

The genes are TRBV5-1 and TRBJ1-2, with TRBD1 matching 7 bases. Germline V gene lookup returns CDR1 SGHRS and CDR2 YFSETQ. After removal of 5 bases from V and 4 bases from J, the junction contained 14 bases not matched to a gene. CDR3 size: 16 residues. The chain's CDR3 is CASSPAQGRKFYGYTF. The CDR3 DNA follows: TGCGCCAGCAGTCCGGCACAGGGGCGTAAGTTCTATGGCTACACCTTC.

The V and J genes are TRBV29-1 and TRBJ2-6; a possible D gene is TRBD1 (5 bases). V was shortened by 3 bases and J by 13 bases, with 13 bases between the two germline ends. This CDR3 has 12 residues. CDR1 is SQVTM and CDR2 is ANQGSEA in the germline V gene. CDR3 nucleotides: TGCAGCGTTGACCCCCAGGGTGGTGTCCTGACTTTC. It specifies CSVDPQGGVLTF.

This chain links TRBV18 with TRBJ1-3; unclear D gene. V lost 1 base and J 0 bases, leaving 10 bases between the germline ends. CDR1 is KGHSH, CDR2 LQKENI, per germline. The CDR3 runs 16 residues. The chain's CDR3 is CASSPLSVSSGNTIYF. The CDR3 DNA reads TGTGCCAGCTCACCACTTTCGGTTAGCTCTGGAAACACCATATATTTT.